This TCR beta chain was identified during a study of blood T cell repertoires in COVID-19. Libraries were prepared by immunoSEQ multiplex PCR; TCRdb keeps only in-frame clonotypes and omits some of them. The sample shows about 350,000 clones, 88% of them seen only once. The sequence was obtained from a woman aged 65 to 85 with COVID-19, enrolled during active disease. The source material was peripheral blood.

CDR3 residues: CASSLVATSQETQYF. DNA of the CDR3: TGTGCCAGCAGCTTAGTTGCGACTTCCCAAGAGACCCAGTACTTC. The chain uses TRBV7-2 and TRBJ2-5; D unclear. Germline V lookup: CDR1 SGHTA, CDR2 FQGNSA. The V end lost 1 base, the J end lost 1 base, and 10 bases lay between the germline ends. The CDR3 loop spans 15 amino acids.